This T cell receptor beta chain appears in the sequencing data of a study of OX40 agonist ivuxolimab in advanced cancers. Across the whole study: Patients undergoing dose escalation presented with hepatocellular carcinoma, melanoma, renal cell or head and neck cancer. It was permissible to have had prior anti-PD-1, anti-PD-L1 or anti-CTLA-4 therapy, and approximately 41% had some. Overall study results and limits: The investigators did not determine what antigen specificity the expanded peripheral T cells had.

The germline gives CDR1 MDHEN, CDR2 SYDVKM. The CDR3 extends over 15 amino acids. V was trimmed by 1 base and J by 3 bases, leaving 10 bases between them. TCRdb keeps only in-frame clones here, not all; method: immunoSEQ multiplex PCR. The sample carries around 100,000 clones, nearly 90% recorded once. Comments on this clone: Its antigen is unknown.

The chain combines TRBV28 with TRBJ2-1; maybe TRBD1 (5 bases). This receptor was taken from an adult with an advanced solid tumor such as melanoma, head and neck, liver or kidney cancer. Specimen: CD4+ or CD8+ T cells sorted from blood, collected in a trial of the OX40 agonist ivuxolimab. The CDR3: CASSLYRRLYNEQFF. DNA of the CDR3: TGTGCCAGCAGTTTATACAGGCGACTCTACAATGAGCAGTTCTTC.